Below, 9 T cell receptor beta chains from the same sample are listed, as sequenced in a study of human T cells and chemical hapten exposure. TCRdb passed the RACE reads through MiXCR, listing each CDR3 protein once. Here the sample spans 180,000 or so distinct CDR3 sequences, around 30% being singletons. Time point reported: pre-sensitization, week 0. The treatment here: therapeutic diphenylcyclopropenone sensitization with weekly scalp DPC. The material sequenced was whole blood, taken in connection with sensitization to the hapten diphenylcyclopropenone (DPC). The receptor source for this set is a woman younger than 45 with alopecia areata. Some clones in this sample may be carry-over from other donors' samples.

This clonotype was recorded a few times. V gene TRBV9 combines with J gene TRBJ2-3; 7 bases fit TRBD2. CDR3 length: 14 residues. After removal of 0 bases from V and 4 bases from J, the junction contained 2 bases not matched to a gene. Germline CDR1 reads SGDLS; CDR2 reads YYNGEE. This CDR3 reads CASSVERGPDTQYF. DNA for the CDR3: TGTGCCAGCAGCGTAGAGCGGGGCCCAGATACGCAGTATTTT.

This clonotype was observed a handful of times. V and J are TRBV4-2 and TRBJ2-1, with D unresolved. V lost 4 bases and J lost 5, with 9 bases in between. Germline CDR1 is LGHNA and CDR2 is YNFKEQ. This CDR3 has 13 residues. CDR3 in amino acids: CASSPTANNEQFF. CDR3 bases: TGTGCCAGCAGCCCGACGGCCAACAATGAGCAGTTCTTC.

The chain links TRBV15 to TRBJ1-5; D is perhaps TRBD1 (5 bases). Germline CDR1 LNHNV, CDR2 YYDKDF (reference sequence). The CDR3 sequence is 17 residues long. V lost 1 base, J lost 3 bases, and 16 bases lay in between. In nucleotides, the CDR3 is TGTGCCACCAGCAGAGGCGGGACGGGATGGATCAATCAGCCCCAGCATTTT. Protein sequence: CATSRGGTGWINQPQHF.

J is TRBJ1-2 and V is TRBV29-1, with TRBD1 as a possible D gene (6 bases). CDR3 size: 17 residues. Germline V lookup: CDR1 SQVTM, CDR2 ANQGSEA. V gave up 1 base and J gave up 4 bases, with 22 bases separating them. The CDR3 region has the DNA TGCAGCGTTGAAGGGTTTACGTTGGCAGGGGACGGCTATGGCTACACCTTC. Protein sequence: CSVEGFTLAGDGYGYTF.

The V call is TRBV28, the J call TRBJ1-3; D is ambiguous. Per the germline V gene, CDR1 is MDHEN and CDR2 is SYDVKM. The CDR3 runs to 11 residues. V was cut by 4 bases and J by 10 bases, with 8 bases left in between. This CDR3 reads CASSSLLTIYF. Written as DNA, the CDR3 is TGTGCCAGCAGTTCACTCCTTACCATATATTTT. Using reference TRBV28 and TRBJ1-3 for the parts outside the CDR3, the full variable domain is DVKVTQSSRYLVKRTGEKVFLECVQDMDHENMFWYRQDPGLGLRLIYFSYDVKMKEKGDIPEGYSVSREKKERFSLILESASTNQTSMYLCASSSLLTIYFGEGSWLTVV.

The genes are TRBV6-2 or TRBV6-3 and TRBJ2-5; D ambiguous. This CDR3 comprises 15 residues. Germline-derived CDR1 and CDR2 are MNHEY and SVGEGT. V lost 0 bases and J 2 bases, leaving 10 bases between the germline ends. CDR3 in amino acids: CASSYSTHLQETQYF. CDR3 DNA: TGTGCCAGCAGTTACTCGACACACTTACAAGAGACCCAGTACTTC.

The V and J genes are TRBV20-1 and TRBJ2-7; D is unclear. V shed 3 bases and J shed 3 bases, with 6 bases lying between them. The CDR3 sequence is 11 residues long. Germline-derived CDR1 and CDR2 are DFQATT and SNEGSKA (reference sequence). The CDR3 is CSARQVYEQYF. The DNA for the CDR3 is TGCAGTGCTAGGCAGGTCTACGAGCAGTACTTC.

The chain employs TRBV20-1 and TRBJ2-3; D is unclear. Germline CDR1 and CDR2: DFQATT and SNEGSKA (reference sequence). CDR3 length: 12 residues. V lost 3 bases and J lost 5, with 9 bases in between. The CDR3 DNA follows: TGCAGTGCTAGGCCGACGGGAGATACGCAGTATTTT. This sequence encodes CSARPTGDTQYF.

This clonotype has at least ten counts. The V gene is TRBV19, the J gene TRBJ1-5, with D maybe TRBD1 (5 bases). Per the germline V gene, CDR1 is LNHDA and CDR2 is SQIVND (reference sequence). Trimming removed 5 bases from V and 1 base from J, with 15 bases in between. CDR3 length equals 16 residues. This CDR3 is CASSLGSGRSNQPQHF. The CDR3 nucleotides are TGTGCCAGTAGTTTAGGGTCAGGGCGAAGCAATCAGCCCCAGCATTTT.